This T cell receptor beta chain comes out of a study of post-analysis software for immune sequencing data. Unique molecular identifiers were carried by the TCR beta cDNA libraries. One entry per CDR3 protein results from TCRdb running MiXCR on the PCR reads. The table lists hundreds of thousands of distinct CDR3 sequences, about 40% of them singletons. V was clipped by 2 bases and J by 0 bases, with 14 bases between them. Germline V gene lookup returns CDR1 SGHTA and CDR2 FQGNSA. The CDR3 runs 17 residues. Study observations and caveats: Strong co-clustering by F measure linked samples that shared a preparation batch. Five TRBV segments occurring more often in patients than controls included TRBV5-6, TRBV5-1 and TRBV20-1.

This clonotype occurred a few times. Its antigen remains unknown. The J gene is TRBJ2-1, the V gene TRBV7-2; D is possibly TRBD2 (6 bases). Sequenced material: blood. The sequence came from a girl between 10 and 17 years old with multiple sclerosis. For the CDR3, the DNA is TGTGCCAGCAGCTTACTTAGGACTACCAACTCCTACAATGAGCAGTTCTTC. Translating gives CASSLLRTTNSYNEQFF.